The rows below give T cell receptor beta chains drawn from one sample of a study of blood T cell repertoires in COVID-19. The protocol was immunoSEQ multiplex PCR, while the TCRdb copy is restricted to in-frame clones and leaves out a portion. The sample includes approximately 70,000 clones, around 88% seen only once; the top ten take approximately 6.4%. Sequencing input: peripheral blood. These receptors were collected from a woman in her 70s with acute or convalescent COVID-19. CDR3s include the opening cysteine and the closing phenylalanine or tryptophan.

v_gene	j_gene	CDR3aa
TRBV6-5	TRBJ2-6	CASRLTGANVLTF
TRBV21-1	TRBJ1-5	CASTSLGREEGQPQHF
TRBV18	TRBJ1-5	CASSPAGYSNQPQHF
TRBV2	TRBJ2-2	CASSGQLNTGELFF
TRBV28	TRBJ1-2	CASSLPSGGNYGYTF
TRBV6-5	TRBJ1-4	CASRLTGNNEKLFF
TRBV7-2	TRBJ1-1	CASSSRSTMNTEAFF
TRBV27	TRBJ1-5	CASSLRGAGGYWDQPQHF
TRBV30	TRBJ1-5	CAWSVEEYSNQPQHF
TRBV5-1	TRBJ1-1	CASSPRQGNTEAFF
TRBV19	TRBJ2-7	CASSPQGDRAIYEQYF
TRBV15	TRBJ2-2	CATSRDGPSVNTGELFF
TRBV3-1/TRBV3-2	TRBJ1-5	CASSQSTGFNQPQHF
TRBV30	TRBJ1-1	CAWSVEQSSEAFF
TRBV28	TRBJ1-1	CASILPGSYTEAFF
TRBV5-4	TRBJ2-3	CASSPAGRSTDTQYF
TRBV30	TRBJ1-1	CAWTLSRRGLQAFF
TRBV6-5	TRBJ1-5	CASTLDRVVNQPQHF
TRBV18	TRBJ1-1	CASSHGQGNTEAFF
TRBV28	TRBJ1-5	CASNRGGVGQPQHF
TRBV3-1/TRBV3-2	TRBJ1-1	CASSQGTGDTEAFF
TRBV11-3	TRBJ1-2	CASSLAPQGIGGYTF
TRBV6-1	TRBJ1-6	CASSDQGANSYNSPLHF
TRBV30	TRBJ1-2	CAWGGSNYGYTF
TRBV27	TRBJ1-5	CASRRLASNQPQHF
TRBV9	TRBJ1-1	CASSAGQGLGNTEAFF
TRBV3-1/TRBV3-2	TRBJ2-7	CASSQEAREQYF
TRBV28	TRBJ1-5	CASREQGAKSQPQHF
TRBV6-6	TRBJ1-1	CASSYSNTEAFF
TRBV9	TRBJ2-1	CASSHNLAGGYNEQFF
TRBV28	TRBJ1-2	CASSTTEGYTF
TRBV11-2	TRBJ2-5	CASSSGIQETQYF
TRBV14	TRBJ1-1	CASSQGQASNTEAFF
TRBV30	TRBJ2-7	CAWSLGARPPYEQYF
TRBV27	TRBJ2-1	CASSRTGGSHEQFF
TRBV6-2/TRBV6-3	TRBJ1-2	CASSYSRGVLNYGYTF
TRBV5-1	TRBJ2-2	CASSTGLAGAGELFF
TRBV12-3/TRBV12-4	TRBJ1-6	CASSLRGSPLHF
TRBV3-1/TRBV3-2	TRBJ2-7	CASSTQGVISYEQYF
TRBV9	TRBJ1-1	CASSPQLVAGGTEAFF
TRBV28	TRBJ1-1	CASSTSRQGSGGTEAFF
TRBV28	TRBJ2-7	CASSSGILGEQYF